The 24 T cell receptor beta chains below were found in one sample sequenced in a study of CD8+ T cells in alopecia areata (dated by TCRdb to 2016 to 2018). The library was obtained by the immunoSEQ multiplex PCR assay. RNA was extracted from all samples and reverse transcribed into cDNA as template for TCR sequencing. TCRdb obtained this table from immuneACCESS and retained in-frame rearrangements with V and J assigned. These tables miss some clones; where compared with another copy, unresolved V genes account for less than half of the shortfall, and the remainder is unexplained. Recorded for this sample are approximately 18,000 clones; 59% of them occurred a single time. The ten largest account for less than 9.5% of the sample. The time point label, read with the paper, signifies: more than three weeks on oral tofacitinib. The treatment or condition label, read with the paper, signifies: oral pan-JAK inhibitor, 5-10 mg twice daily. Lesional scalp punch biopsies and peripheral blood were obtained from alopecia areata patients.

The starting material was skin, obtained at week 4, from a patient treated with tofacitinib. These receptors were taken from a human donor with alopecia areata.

CDR3: CASRLGGGGEKLFF. Written as DNA, the CDR3 is TGTGCCAGCAGGTTAGGAGGTGGTGGTGAAAAACTGTTTTTT. The rearrangement links TRBV6-1 to TRBJ1-4; D ambiguous. Per germline, CDR1 MNHNS and CDR2 SASEGT. The CDR3 loop spans 14 amino acids. V shed 6 bases and J shed 7 bases, with 15 bases lying between them.

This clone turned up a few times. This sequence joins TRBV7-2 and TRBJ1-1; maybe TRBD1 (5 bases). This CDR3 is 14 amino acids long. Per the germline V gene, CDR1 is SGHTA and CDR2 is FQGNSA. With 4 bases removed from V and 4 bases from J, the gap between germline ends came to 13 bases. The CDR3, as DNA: TGTGCCAGCAGCTCCGTTGGGGCTGCCACTGAAGCTTTCTTT. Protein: CASSSVGAATEAFF.

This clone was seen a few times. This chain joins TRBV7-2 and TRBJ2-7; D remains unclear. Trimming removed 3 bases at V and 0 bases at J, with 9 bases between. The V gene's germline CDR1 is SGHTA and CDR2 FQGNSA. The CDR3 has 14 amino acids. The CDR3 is CASSFPVHSYEQYF. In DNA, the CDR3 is TGTGCCAGCAGCTTCCCCGTTCACTCCTACGAGCAGTACTTC.

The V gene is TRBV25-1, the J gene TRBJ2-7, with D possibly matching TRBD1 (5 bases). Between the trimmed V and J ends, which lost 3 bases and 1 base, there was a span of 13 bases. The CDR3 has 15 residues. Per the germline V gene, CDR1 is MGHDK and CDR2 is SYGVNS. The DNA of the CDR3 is TGTGCCAGCAGTGATGGTCAGGGCCTTTCCTACGAGCAGTACTTC. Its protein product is CASSDGQGLSYEQYF.

The CDR3 DNA reads TGCGCCAGCAGCCATTTGACAGGGCGGGACACAGATACGCAGTATTTT. Residues: CASSHLTGRDTDTQYF. The V and J genes are TRBV4-1 and TRBJ2-3, with D possibly TRBD1 on 7 matching bases. Germline CDR1 is MGHRA and CDR2 is YSYEKL. CDR3 length equals 16 residues. V lost 3 bases, J lost 2 bases, and 15 bases lay in between.

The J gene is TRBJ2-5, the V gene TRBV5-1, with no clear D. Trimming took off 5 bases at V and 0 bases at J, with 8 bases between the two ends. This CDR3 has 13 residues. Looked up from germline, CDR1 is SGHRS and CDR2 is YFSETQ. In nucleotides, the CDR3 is TGCGCCAGCAGAACAAATTACCAAGAGACCCAGTACTTC. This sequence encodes CASRTNYQETQYF. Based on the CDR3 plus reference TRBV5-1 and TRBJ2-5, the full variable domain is KAGVTQTPRYLIKTRGQQVTLSCSPISGHRSVSWYQQTPGQGLQFLFEYFSETQRNKGNFPGRFSGRQFSNSRSEMNVSTLELGDSALYLCASRTNYQETQYFGPGTRLLVL.

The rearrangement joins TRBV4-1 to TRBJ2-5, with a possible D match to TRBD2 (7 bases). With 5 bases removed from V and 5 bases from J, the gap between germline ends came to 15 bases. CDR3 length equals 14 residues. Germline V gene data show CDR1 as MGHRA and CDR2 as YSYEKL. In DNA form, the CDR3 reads TGCGCCAGCAGCACCCGGGGGGCCTGGGAGACCCAGTACTTC. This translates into CASSTRGAWETQYF.

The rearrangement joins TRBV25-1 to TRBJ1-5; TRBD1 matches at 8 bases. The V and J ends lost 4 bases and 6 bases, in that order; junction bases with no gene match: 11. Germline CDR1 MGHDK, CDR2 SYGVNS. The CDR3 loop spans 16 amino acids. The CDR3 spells CASSALGQGDFQPQHF. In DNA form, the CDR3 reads TGTGCCAGCAGTGCCCTTGGACAGGGTGACTTTCAGCCCCAGCATTTT.

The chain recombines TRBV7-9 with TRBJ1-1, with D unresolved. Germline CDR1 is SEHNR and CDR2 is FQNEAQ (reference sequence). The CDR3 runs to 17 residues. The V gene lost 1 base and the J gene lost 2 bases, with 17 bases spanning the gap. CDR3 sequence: CASSLVPSALINTEAFF. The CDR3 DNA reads TGTGCCAGCAGCTTAGTGCCCTCTGCCCTGATCAACACTGAAGCTTTCTTT.

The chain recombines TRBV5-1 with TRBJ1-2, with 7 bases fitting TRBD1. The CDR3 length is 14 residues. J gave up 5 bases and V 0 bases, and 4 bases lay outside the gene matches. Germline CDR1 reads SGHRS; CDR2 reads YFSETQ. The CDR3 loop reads CASSLESQGYGYTF. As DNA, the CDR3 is TGCGCCAGCAGCTTGGAGTCACAGGGGTATGGCTACACCTTC.

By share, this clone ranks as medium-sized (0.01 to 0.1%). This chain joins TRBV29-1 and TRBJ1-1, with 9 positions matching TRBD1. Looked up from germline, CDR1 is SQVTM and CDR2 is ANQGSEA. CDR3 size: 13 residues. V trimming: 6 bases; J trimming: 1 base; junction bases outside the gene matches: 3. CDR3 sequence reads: CSVWTGANTEAFF. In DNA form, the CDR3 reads TGCAGCGTATGGACAGGGGCGAACACTGAAGCTTTCTTT.

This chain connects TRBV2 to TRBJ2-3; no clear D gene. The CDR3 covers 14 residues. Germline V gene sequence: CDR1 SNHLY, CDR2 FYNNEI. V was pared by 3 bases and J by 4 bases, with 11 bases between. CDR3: CASSEGRSADTQYF. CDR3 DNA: TGTGCCAGCAGTGAGGGCAGGTCCGCAGATACGCAGTATTTT.

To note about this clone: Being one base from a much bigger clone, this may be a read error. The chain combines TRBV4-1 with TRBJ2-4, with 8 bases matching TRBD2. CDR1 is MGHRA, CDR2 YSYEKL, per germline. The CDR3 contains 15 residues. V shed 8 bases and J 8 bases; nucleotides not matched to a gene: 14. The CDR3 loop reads CASSDLPGGRDIQYF. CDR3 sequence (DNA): TGCGCCAGCTCTGATTTACCGGGGGGGCGGGACATTCAGTACTTC.

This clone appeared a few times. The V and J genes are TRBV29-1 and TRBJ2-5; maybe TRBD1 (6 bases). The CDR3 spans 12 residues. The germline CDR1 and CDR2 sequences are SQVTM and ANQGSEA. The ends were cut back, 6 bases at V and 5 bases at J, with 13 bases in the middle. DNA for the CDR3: TGCAGCGTGCCCAGGGGTCAGGAGACCCAGTACTTC. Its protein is CSVPRGQETQYF.

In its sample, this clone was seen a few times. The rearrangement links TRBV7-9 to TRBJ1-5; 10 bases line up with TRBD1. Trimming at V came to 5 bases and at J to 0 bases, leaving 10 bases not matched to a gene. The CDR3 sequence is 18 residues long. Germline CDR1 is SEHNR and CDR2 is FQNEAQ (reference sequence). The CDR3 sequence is CASSKGQGMFFSNQPQHF. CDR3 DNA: TGTGCCAGCAGCAAGGGACAGGGGATGTTCTTTAGCAATCAGCCCCAGCATTTT.

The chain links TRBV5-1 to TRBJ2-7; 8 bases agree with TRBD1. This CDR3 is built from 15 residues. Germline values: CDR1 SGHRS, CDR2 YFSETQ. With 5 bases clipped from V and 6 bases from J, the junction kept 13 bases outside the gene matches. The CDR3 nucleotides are TGCGCCAGCAGAGATGACAGGGGTGGGGGCGGCGAGCAGTACTTC. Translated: CASRDDRGGGGEQYF.

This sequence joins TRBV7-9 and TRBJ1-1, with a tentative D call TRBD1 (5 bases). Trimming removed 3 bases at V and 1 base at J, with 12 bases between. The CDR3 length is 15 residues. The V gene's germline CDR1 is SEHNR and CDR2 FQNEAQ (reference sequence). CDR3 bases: TGTGCCAGCAGCTTGTTCCTCGGACAGAACACTGAAGCTTTCTTT. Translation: CASSLFLGQNTEAFF.

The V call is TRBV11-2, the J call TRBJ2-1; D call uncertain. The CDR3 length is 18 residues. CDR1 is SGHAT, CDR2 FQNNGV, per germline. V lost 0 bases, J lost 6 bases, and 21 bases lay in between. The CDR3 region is CASSLDPSPGLMVNEQFF. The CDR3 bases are TGTGCCAGCAGCTTAGACCCCTCCCCGGGCCTGATGGTCAATGAGCAGTTCTTC.

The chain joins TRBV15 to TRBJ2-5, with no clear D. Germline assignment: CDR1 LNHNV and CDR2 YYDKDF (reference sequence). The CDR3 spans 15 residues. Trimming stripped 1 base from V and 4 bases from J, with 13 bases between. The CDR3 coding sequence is TGTGCCACCAGCAGAGTGCGAGGTCGAGGAGAGACCCAGTACTTC. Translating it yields CATSRVRGRGETQYF.

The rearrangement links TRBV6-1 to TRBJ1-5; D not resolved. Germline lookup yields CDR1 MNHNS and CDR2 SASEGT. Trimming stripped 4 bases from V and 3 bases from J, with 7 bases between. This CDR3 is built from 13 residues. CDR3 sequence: CASSGQANQPQHF. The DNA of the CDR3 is TGTGCCAGCAGTGGGCAGGCCAATCAGCCCCAGCATTTT.

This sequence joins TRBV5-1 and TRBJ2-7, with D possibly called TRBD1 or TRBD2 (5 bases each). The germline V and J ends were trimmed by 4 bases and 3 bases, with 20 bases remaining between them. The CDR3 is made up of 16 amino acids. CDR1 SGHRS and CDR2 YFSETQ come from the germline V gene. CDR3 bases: TGCGCCAGCAGCCCGCCCAATCGGGACGGATTCTACGAGCAGTACTTC. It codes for CASSPPNRDGFYEQYF.

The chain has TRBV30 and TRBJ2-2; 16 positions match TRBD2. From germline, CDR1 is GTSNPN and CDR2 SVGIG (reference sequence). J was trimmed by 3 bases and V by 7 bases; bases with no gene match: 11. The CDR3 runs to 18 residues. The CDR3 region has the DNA TGTGCCTCCACCGGGACTAGCGGGGGGGGCCAGGACACCGGGGAGCTGTTTTTT. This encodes CASTGTSGGGQDTGELFF.

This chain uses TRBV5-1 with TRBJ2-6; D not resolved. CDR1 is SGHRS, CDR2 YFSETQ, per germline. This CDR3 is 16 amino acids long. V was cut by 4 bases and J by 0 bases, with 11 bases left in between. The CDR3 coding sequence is TGCGCCAGCAGCCTGGGAATTTTCTCTGGGGCCAACGTCCTGACTTTC. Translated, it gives CASSLGIFSGANVLTF.

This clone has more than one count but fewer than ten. The CDR3 DNA reads TGTGCCAGCAGCTTGACTCAACTAGCCCGAGGCGGGGAGCTGTTTTTT. Its protein product is CASSLTQLARGGELFF. V and J are TRBV7-2 and TRBJ2-2, with D perhaps TRBD2 (6 bases). The germline V gene has CDR1 SGHTA and CDR2 FQGNSA. CDR3 length: 16 amino acids. Trimming cost V 3 bases and J 7 bases, with 18 bases left between them.